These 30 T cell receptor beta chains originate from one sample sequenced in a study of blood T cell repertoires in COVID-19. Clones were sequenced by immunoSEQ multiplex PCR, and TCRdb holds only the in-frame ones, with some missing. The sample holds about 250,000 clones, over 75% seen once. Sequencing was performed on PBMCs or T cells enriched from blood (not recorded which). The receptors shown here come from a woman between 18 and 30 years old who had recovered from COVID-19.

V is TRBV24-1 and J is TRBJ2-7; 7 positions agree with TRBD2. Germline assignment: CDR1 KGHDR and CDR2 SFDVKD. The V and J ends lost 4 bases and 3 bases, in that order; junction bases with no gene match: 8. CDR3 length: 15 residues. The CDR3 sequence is CATSDPWGGHYEQYF. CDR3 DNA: TGTGCCACCAGTGACCCTTGGGGAGGGCACTACGAGCAGTACTTC.

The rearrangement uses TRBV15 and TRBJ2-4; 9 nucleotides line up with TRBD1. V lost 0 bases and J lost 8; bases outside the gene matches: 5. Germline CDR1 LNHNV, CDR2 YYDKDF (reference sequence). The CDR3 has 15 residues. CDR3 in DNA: TGTGCCACCAGCAGAGATCCGGGACAGGGTTACATTCAGTACTTC. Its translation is CATSRDPGQGYIQYF.

The CDR3 spells CASSRTVYEQYF. In DNA, the CDR3 is TGTGCCAGCAGCCGGACAGTTTACGAGCAGTACTTC. The chain joins TRBV28 to TRBJ2-7; tentative D call: TRBD1 (6 bases). The V gene lost 6 bases and the J gene lost 4 bases, with 10 bases spanning the gap. The CDR3 has 12 amino acids. Germline V gene lookup returns CDR1 MDHEN and CDR2 SYDVKM.

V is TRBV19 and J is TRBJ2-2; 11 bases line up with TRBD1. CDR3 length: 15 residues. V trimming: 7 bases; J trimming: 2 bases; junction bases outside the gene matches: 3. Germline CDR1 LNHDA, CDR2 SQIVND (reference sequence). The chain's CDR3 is CASTGQGANTGELFF. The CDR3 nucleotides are TGTGCCAGTACAGGACAGGGGGCAAACACCGGGGAGCTGTTTTTT.

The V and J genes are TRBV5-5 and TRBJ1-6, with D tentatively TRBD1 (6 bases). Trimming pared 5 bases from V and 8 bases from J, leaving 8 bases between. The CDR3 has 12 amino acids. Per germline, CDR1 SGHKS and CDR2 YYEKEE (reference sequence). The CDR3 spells CASSSGDSPLHF. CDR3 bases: TGTGCCAGCAGTTCAGGGGATTCACCCCTCCACTTT.

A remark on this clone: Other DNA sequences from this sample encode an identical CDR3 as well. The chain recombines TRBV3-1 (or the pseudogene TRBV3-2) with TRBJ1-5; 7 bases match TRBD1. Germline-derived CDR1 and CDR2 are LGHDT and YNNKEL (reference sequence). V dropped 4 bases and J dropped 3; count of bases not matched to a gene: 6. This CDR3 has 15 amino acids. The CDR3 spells CASSPGTGVNQPQHF. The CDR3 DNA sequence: TGTGCCAGCAGCCCAGGTACAGGGGTCAATCAGCCCCAGCATTTT.

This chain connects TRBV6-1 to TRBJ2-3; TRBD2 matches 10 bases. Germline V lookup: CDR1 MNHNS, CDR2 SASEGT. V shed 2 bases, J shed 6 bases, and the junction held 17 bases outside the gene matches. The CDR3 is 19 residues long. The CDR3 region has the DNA TGTGCCAGCAGTGAACTCCCAGGGAGCGGGGGGGCTTTTTGGGATACGCAGTATTTT. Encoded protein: CASSELPGSGGAFWDTQYF.

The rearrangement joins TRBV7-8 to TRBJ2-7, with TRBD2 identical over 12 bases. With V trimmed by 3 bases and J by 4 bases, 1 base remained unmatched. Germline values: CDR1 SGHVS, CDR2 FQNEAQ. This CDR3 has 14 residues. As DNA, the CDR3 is TGTGCCAGCAGCTTCGGACTAGCGGGGTACGAGCAGTACTTC. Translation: CASSFGLAGYEQYF.

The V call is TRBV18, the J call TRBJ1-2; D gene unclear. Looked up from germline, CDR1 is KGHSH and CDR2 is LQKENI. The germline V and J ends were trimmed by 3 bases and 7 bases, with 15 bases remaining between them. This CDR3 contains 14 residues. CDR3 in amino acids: CASSPPPGSSGYTF. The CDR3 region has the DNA TGTGCCAGCTCACCTCCTCCGGGAAGTAGTGGCTACACCTTC.

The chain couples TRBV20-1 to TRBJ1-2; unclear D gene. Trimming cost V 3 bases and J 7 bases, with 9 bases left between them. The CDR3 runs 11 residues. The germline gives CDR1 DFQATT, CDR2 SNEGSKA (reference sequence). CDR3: CSASAPSGYTF. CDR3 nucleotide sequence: TGCAGTGCTAGTGCCCCTAGTGGCTACACCTTC.

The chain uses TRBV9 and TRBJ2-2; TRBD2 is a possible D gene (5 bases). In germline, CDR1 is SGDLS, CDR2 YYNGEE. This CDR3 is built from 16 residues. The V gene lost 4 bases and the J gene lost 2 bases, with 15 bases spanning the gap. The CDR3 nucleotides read TGTGCCAGCAGCCCGCGTCGACGGGAAAACACCGGGGAGCTGTTTTTT. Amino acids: CASSPRRRENTGELFF. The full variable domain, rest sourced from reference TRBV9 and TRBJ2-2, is DSGVTQTPKHLITATGQRVTLRCSPRSGDLSVYWYQQSLDQGLQFLIQYYNGEERAKGNILERFSAQQFPDLHSELNLSSLELGDSALYFCASSPRRRENTGELFFGEGSRLTVL.

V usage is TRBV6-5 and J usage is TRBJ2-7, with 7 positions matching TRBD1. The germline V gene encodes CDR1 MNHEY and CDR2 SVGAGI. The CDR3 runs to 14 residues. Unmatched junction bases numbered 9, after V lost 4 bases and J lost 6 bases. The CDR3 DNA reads TGTGCCAGCAGTTTAGGGACAGATCCCCTCGAGCAGTACTTC. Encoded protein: CASSLGTDPLEQYF.

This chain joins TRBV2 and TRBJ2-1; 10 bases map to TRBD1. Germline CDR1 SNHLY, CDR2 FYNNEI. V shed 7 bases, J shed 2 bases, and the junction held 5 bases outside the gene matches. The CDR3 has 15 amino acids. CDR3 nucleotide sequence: TGTGCCAGCACCCGGGGACAGGGGCCCTACAATGAGCAGTTCTTC. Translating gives CASTRGQGPYNEQFF.

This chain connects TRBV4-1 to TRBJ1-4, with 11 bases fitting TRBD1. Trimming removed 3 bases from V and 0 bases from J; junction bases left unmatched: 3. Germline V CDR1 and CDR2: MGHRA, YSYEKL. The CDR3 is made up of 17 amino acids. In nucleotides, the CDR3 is TGCGCCAGCAGCCAGAGGACAGGGGGCGCAACTAATGAAAAACTGTTTTTT. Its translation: CASSQRTGGATNEKLFF.

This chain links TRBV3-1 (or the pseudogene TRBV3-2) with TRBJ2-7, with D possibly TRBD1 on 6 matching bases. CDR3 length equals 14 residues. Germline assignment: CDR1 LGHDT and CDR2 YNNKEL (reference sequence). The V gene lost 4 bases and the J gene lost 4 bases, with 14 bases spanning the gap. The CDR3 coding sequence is TGTGCCAGCAGCCCCCGGGACAAAAGATACGAGCAGTACTTC. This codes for CASSPRDKRYEQYF.

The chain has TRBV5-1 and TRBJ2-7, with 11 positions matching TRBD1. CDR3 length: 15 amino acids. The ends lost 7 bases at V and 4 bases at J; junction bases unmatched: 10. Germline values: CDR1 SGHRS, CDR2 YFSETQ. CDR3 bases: TGCGCCAGCGACCCTTCCGGGACAGGGGGTTACGAGCAGTACTTC. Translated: CASDPSGTGGYEQYF.

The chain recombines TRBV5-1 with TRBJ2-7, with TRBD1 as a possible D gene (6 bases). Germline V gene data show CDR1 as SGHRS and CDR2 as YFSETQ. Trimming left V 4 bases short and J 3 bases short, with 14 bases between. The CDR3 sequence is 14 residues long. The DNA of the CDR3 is TGCGCCAGCAGCAGGGGCCAGGGGTTCTACGAGCAGTACTTC. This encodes CASSRGQGFYEQYF.

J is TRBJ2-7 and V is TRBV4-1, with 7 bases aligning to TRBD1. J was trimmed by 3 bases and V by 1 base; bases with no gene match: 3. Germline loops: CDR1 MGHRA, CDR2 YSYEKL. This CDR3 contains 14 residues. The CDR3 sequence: CASSQGDRFYEQYF. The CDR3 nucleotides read TGCGCCAGCAGCCAAGGGGACAGATTCTACGAGCAGTACTTC.

The CDR3 sequence: CATKGQGMVNEQFF. DNA for the CDR3: TGTGCCACGAAGGGACAGGGGATGGTCAATGAGCAGTTCTTC. The rearrangement joins TRBV10-3 to TRBJ2-1, with 10 bases identical to TRBD1. The CDR3 covers 14 residues. Trimming at V came to 10 bases and at J to 6 bases, leaving 9 bases not matched to a gene. Germline values: CDR1 ENHRY, CDR2 SYGVKD.

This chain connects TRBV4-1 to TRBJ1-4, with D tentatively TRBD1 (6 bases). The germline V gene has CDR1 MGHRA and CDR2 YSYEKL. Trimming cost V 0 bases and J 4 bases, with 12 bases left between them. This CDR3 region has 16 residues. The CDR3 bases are TGCGCCAGCAGCCAAGACGAGACAGGACTTAATGAAAAACTGTTTTTT. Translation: CASSQDETGLNEKLFF.

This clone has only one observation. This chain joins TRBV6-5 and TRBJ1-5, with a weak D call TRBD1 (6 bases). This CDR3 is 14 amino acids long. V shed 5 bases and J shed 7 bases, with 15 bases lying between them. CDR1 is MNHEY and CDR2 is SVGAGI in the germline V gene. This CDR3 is CASSRHRAGQPQHF. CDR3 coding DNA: TGTGCCAGCAGTCGCCACAGGGCGGGCCAGCCCCAGCATTTT.

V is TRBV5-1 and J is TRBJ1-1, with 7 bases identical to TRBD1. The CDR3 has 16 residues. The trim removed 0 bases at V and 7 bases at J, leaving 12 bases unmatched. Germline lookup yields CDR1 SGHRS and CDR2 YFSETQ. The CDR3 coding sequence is TGCGCCAGCAGCTTGGGAATCGGGACAGTTAGACTTGAAGCTTTCTTT. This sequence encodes CASSLGIGTVRLEAFF.

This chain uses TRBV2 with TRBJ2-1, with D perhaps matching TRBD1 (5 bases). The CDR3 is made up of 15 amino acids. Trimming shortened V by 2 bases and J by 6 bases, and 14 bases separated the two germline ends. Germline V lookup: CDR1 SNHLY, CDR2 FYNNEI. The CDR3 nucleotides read TGTGCCAGCAGTGAAATCCAGGGATCAGGCAATGAGCAGTTCTTC. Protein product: CASSEIQGSGNEQFF.

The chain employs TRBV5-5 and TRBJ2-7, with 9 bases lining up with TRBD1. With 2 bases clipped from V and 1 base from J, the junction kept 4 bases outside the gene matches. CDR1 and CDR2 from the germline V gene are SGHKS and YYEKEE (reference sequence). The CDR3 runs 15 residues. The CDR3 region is CASSLLGTGSYEQYF. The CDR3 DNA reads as TGTGCCAGCAGCTTATTAGGGACAGGGTCCTACGAGCAGTACTTC.

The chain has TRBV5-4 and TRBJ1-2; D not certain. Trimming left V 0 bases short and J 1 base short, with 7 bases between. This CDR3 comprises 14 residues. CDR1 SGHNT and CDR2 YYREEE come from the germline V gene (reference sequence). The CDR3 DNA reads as TGTGCCAGCAGCTTGGACAGTTTTAACTATGGCTACACCTTC. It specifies CASSLDSFNYGYTF.

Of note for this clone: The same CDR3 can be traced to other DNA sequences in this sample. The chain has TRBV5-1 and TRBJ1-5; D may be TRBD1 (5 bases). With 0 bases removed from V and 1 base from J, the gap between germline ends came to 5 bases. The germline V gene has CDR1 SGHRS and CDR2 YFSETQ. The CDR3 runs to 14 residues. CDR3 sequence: CASSLAGSNQPQHF. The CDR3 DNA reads TGCGCCAGCAGCTTGGCAGGGAGCAATCAGCCCCAGCATTTT.

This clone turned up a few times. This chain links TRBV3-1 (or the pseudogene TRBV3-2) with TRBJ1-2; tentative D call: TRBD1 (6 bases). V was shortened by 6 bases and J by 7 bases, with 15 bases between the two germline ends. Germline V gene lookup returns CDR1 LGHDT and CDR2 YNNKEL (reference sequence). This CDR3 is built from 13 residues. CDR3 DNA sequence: TGTGCCAGCAGTCGGACAGCCCCCCCTGGCTACACCTTC. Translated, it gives CASSRTAPPGYTF.

CDR3 loop: CASTTSMTRGRDSGANVLTF. DNA for the CDR3: TGTGCCAGCACCACCTCTATGACTCGGGGAAGAGACTCTGGGGCCAACGTCCTGACTTTC. The rearrangement joins TRBV27 to TRBJ2-6; perhaps TRBD2 as D (5 bases). This CDR3 spans 20 amino acids. The V gene's germline CDR1 is MNHEY and CDR2 SMNVEV (reference sequence). Between the trimmed V and J ends, which lost 7 bases and 0 bases, there was a span of 25 bases.

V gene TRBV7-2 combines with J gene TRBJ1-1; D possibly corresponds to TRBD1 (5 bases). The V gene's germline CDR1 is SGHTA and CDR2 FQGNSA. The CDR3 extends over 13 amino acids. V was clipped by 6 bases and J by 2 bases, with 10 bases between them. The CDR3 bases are TGTGCCAGCAGACAGGATCTAAACACTGAAGCTTTCTTT. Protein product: CASRQDLNTEAFF.

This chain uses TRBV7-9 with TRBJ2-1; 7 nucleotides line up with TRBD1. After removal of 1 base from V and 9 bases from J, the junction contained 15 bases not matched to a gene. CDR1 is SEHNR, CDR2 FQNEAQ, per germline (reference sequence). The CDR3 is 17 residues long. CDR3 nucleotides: TGTGCCAGCAGCTTAGAGGGACAGCACTTCCTACTGTCTGAGCAGTTCTTC. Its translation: CASSLEGQHFLLSEQFF.